This T cell receptor beta chain derives from a study of STAT5B mutations in CD4+ large granular lymphocyte leukemia. The study, taken as a whole, reports: Patient CD4-sorted repertoires stayed more clonal than healthy ones after leukemic-clone removal.

Sequenced by immunoSEQ multiplex PCR; TCRdb stores in-frame clones only, minus some. The sample includes tens of thousands of clones, approximately 88% seen only once; the top ten take about 0.34%. Points on this clone: What it recognizes is unknown.

The source of this sequence is a human donor in good health. Material: CD4+ T cells from blood buffy coats.

For the CDR3, the DNA is TGCGCCAGCAGAGATTCGGGACAGGGGGCTAGGGATGAGCAGTTCTTC. Its translation is CASRDSGQGARDEQFF. V is TRBV10-2 and J is TRBJ2-1; 12 bases are shared with TRBD1. From germline, CDR1 is WSHSY and CDR2 SAAADI. CDR3 length: 16 amino acids. Trimming cost V 6 bases and J 8 bases; bases outside gene matches: 11.